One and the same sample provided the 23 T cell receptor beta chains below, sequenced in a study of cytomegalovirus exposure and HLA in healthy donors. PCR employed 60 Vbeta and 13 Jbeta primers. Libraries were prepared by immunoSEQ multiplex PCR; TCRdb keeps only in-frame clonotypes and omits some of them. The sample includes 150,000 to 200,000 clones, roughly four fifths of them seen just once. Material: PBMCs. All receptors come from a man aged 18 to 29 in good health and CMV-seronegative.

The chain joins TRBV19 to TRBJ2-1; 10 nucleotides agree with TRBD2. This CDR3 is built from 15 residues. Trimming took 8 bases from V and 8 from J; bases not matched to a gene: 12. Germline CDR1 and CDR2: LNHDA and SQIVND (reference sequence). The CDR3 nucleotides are TGTGCCAGTTCAAGCGGAGCGGGAGGGCAGGATGAGCAGTTCTTC. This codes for CASSSGAGGQDEQFF.

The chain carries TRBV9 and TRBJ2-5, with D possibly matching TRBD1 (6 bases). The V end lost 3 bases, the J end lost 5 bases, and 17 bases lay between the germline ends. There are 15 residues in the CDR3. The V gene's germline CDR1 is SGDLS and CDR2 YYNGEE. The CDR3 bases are TGTGCCAGCAGCGAACTGGGACAAGGAGGCGAGACCCAGTACTTC. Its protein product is CASSELGQGGETQYF.

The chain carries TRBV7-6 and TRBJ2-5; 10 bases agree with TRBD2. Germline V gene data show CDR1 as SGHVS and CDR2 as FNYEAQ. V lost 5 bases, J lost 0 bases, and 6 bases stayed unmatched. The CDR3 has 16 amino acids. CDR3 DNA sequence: TGTGCCAGCAGCCCTGGACTAGCGGAAAACCAAGAGACCCAGTACTTC. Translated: CASSPGLAENQETQYF.

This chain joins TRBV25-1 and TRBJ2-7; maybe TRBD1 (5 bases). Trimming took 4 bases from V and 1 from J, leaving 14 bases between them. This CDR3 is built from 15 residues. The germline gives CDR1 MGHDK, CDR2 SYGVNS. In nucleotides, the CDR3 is TGTGCCAGCAGTGGCCGAGGACACCAATCCTACGAGCAGTACTTC. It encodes CASSGRGHQSYEQYF.

In nucleotides, the CDR3 is TGTGCCAGCAGCATTCAGACAGGGGGCTTAGAGACCCAGTACTTC. Its protein product is CASSIQTGGLETQYF. J is TRBJ2-5 and V is TRBV7-8; 10 bases map to TRBD1. Germline CDR1 SGHVS, CDR2 FQNEAQ. V shed 5 bases, J shed 4 bases, and the junction held 7 bases outside the gene matches. The CDR3 length is 15 residues.

CDR3 in amino acids: CASSVGGTRGTGELFF. The CDR3, as DNA: TGTGCCAGCAGCGTAGGAGGGACTAGAGGAACCGGGGAGCTGTTTTTT. The rearrangement uses TRBV9 and TRBJ2-2; TRBD2 matches 8 bases. The CDR3 runs to 16 residues. Germline loops: CDR1 SGDLS, CDR2 YYNGEE. V trimming: 0 bases; J trimming: 5 bases; junction bases outside the gene matches: 6.

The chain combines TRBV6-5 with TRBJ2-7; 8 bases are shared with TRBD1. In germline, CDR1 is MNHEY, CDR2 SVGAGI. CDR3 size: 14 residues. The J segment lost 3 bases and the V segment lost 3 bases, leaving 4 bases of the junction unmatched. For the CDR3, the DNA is TGTGCCAGCAGTTATGGACAGGGCCTCTACGAGCAGTACTTC. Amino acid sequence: CASSYGQGLYEQYF.

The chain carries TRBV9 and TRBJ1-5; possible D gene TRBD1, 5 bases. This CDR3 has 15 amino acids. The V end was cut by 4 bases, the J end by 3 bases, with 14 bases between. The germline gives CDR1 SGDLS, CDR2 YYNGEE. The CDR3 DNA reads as TGTGCCAGCAGCCCCGGGACTACCCCCAATCAGCCCCAGCATTTT. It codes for CASSPGTTPNQPQHF.

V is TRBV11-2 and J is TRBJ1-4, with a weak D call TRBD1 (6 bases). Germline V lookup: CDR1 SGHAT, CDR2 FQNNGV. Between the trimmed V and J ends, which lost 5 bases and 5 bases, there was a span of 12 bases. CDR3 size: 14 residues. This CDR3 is CASSLQGPNEKLFF. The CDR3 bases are TGTGCCAGCAGCCTACAGGGTCCCAATGAAAAACTGTTTTTT.

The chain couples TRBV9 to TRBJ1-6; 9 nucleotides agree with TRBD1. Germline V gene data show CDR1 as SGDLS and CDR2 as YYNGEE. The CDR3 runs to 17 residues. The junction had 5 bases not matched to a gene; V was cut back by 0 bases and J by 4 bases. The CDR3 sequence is CASSVAPTGGYNSPLHF. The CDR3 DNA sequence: TGTGCCAGCAGCGTAGCCCCGACAGGGGGGTATAATTCACCCCTCCACTTT.

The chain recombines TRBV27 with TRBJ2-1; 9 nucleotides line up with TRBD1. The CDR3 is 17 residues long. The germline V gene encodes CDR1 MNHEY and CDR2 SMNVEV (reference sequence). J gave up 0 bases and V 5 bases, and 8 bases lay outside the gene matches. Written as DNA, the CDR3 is TGTGCCAGCAGTCGGTATGGGACAGGGAGCTCCTACAATGAGCAGTTCTTC. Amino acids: CASSRYGTGSSYNEQFF.

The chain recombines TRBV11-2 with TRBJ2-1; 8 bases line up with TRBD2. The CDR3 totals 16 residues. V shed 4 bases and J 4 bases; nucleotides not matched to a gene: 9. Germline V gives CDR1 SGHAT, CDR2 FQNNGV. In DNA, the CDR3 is TGTGCCAGCAGCTGGAGTGGACTAGCAGATTACAATGAGCAGTTCTTC. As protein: CASSWSGLADYNEQFF. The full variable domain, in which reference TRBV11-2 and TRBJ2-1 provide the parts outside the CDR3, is EAGVAQSPRYKIIEKRQSVAFWCNPISGHATLYWYQQILGQGPKLLIQFQNNGVVDDSQLPKDRFSAERLKGVDSTLKIQPAKLEDSAVYLCASSWSGLADYNEQFFGPGTRLTVL.

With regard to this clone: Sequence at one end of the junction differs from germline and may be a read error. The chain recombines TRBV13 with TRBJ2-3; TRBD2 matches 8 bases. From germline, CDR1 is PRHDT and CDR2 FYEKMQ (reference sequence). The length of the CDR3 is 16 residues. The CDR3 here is CANSLGSGAITDTQYF. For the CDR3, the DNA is TGTGCCAACAGCTTAGGTAGCGGGGCGATCACAGATACGCAGTATTTT.

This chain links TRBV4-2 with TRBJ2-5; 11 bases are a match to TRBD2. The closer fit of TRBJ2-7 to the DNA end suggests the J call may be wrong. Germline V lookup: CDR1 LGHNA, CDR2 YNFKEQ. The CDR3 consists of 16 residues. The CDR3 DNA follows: TGTGCCAGCAGCCAAGTGCTAGCGGGAGGTTGGGTCGAGCAGTACTTC. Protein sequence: CASSQVLAGGWVEQYF.

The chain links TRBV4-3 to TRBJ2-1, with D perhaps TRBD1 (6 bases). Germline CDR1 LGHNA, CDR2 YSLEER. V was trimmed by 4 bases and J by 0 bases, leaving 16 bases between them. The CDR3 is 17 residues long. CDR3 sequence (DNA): TGCGCCAGCAGCCCCCTATTGGACAGTAGCTCCTACAATGAGCAGTTCTTC. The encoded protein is CASSPLLDSSSYNEQFF.

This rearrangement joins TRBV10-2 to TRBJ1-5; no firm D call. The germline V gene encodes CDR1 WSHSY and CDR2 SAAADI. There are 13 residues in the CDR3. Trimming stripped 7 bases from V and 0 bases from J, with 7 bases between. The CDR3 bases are TGCGCCAGCACCCAAAATAGCAATCAGCCCCAGCATTTT. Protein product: CASTQNSNQPQHF.

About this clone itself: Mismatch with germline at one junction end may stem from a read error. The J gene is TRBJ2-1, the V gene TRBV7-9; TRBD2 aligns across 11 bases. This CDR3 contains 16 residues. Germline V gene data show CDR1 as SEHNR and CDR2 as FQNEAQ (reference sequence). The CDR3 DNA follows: TGTTCCAGCAGCATCCCTATAGCGGGAGGGGTCAATGAGCAGTTCTTC. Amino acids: CSSSIPIAGGVNEQFF.

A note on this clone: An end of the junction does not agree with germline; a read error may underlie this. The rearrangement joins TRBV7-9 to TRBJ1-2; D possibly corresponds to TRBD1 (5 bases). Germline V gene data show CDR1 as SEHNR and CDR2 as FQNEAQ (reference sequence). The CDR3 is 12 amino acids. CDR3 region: CSSSKLMGPYTF. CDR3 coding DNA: TGTTCCAGCAGCAAGCTTATGGGGCCCTACACCTTC.

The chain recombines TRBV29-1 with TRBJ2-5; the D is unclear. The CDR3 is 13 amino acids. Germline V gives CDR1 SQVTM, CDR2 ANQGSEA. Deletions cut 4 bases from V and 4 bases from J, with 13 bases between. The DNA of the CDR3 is TGCAGCGTTGGACTGGCTGTGGGAGAGACCCAGTACTTC. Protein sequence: CSVGLAVGETQYF.

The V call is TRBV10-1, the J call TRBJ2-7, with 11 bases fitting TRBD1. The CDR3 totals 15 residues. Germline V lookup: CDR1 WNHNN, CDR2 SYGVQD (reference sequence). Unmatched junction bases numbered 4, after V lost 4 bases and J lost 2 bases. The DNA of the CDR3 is TGCGCCAGCAGTGGGGGACAGGGGGTAACCTACGAGCAGTACTTC. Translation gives CASSGGQGVTYEQYF.

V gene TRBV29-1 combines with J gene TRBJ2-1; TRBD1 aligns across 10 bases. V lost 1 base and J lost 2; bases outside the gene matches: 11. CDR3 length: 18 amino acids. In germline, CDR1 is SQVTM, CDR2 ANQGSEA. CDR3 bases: TGCAGCGTTGAAGGGGACAGGGGAGGGCCGACCACCTACAATGAGCAGTTCTTC. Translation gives CSVEGDRGGPTTYNEQFF.

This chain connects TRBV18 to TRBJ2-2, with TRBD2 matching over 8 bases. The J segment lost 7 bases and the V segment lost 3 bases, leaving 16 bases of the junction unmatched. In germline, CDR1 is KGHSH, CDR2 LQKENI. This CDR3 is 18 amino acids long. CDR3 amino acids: CASSPPSGSPGTLGELFF. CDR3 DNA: TGTGCCAGCTCACCTCCCAGCGGGAGTCCCGGAACCCTCGGGGAGCTGTTTTTT.

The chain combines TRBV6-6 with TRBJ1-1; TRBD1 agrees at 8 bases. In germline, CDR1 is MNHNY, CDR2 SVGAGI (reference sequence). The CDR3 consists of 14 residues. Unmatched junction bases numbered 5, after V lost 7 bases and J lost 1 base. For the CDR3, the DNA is TGTGCCAGCAAGCAGGGGGCGCGGAACACTGAAGCTTTCTTT. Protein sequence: CASKQGARNTEAFF.